The 32 T cell receptor beta chains below were found in one sample sequenced in a study of shared clonotypes between healthy human individuals. Clones were sequenced by immunoSEQ multiplex PCR, and TCRdb holds only the in-frame ones, with some missing. The sample consists of around 690,000 clones, around 90% of them appearing once. Sample: memory CD8+ T cells from PBMCs. Subset noted: CD45RO+ cells pooled with CCR7-negative TemRA cells. Source of these receptors: a man in his late teens or twenties in good health. Some clones in this sample may be carry-over from other donors' samples.

The rearrangement links TRBV21-1 to TRBJ2-2; TRBD1, the D gene given by the table, was not confirmed from the DNA. TRBV21-1 is a pseudogene. CDR3 length: 15 residues. The DNA for the CDR3 is TGTGCCATAAGGAAGGGGAAAACGAACACCGGGGAGCTGTTTTTT. It translates to CAIRKGKTNTGELFF.

This clone was counted a few times. The chain recombines TRBV30 with TRBJ1-1; possibly TRBD1 for D (5 bases). The germline CDR1 and CDR2 sequences are GTSNPN and SVGIG (reference sequence). V lost 6 bases and J lost 4, with 15 bases in between. There are 13 residues in the CDR3. This CDR3 reads CACPSGRGTEAFF. The CDR3 DNA sequence: TGTGCCTGCCCATCGGGACGGGGCACTGAAGCTTTCTTT.

A remark on this clone: Other DNA sequences of this sample code for an identical CDR3. CDR3 DNA sequence: TGCGCCAGCAGCTTGGCCGGCACAGATACGCAGTATTTT. It yields the protein CASSLAGTDTQYF. The chain is built from TRBV5-1 and TRBJ2-3; D gene uncertain. The CDR3 is 13 amino acids. Trimming removed 0 bases at V and 1 base at J, with 3 bases between. Germline V gene data show CDR1 as SGHRS and CDR2 as YFSETQ.

This clone was observed a handful of times. This chain uses TRBV7-2 with TRBJ1-1, with a tentative D call TRBD1 (6 bases). The V gene's germline CDR1 is SGHTA and CDR2 FQGNSA. CDR3 size: 14 residues. The V end was cut by 3 bases, the J end by 12 bases, with 20 bases between. CDR3 DNA: TGTGCCAGCAGCTTCGTGGGGGCAGAAATCGAAACTTTCTTT. It is translated as CASSFVGAEIETFF.

The rearrangement uses TRBV28 and TRBJ2-7; D might be TRBD2 (6 bases). The CDR3 is 13 residues long. The ends were cut back, 5 bases at V and 2 bases at J, with 10 bases in the middle. Looked up from germline, CDR1 is MDHEN and CDR2 is SYDVKM. The CDR3 nucleotides are TGTGCCAGCAGTGCGGGGAATCCCTACGAGCAGTACTTC. Translation gives CASSAGNPYEQYF.

A remark on this clone: In the same sample, other DNA sequences code for this CDR3. This chain uses TRBV28 with TRBJ2-1; 10 nucleotides agree with TRBD1. This CDR3 is 16 amino acids long. After removal of 6 bases from V and 5 bases from J, the junction contained 10 bases not matched to a gene. Looked up from germline, CDR1 is MDHEN and CDR2 is SYDVKM. In DNA form, the CDR3 reads TGTGCCAGCAGGGGAGGACAGGGGGTTTACCACAATGAGCAGTTCTTC. Protein product: CASRGGQGVYHNEQFF.

This chain connects TRBV10-3 to TRBJ2-5; D unclear. The J call may be in error: the DNA end matches TRBJ2-7 better. From germline, CDR1 is ENHRY and CDR2 SYGVKD. The CDR3 is made up of 14 amino acids. DNA of the CDR3: TGTGCCATCAGTGATTATTCGACAATTTACGAGCAGTACTTC. As protein: CAISDYSTIYEQYF.

The chain recombines TRBV27 with TRBJ2-1; 12 nucleotides align to TRBD2. Trimming removed 3 bases from V and 7 bases from J; junction bases left unmatched: 4. The CDR3 covers 15 residues. Germline V gene data show CDR1 as MNHEY and CDR2 as SMNVEV (reference sequence). CDR3 loop: CASSLTSGSRNEQFF. CDR3 bases: TGTGCCAGCAGTTTGACTAGCGGGAGTAGGAATGAGCAGTTCTTC.

This clone has just one count. CDR3 sequence reads: CASSWARANEKLFF. In DNA, the CDR3 is TGTGCCAGCAGCTGGGCCAGAGCTAATGAAAAACTGTTTTTT. The rearrangement joins TRBV28 to TRBJ1-4, with D hard to call. The V and J ends lost 6 bases and 3 bases respectively, with 11 bases between them. The CDR3 length is 14 residues. CDR1 and CDR2 (germline): MDHEN, SYDVKM.

The chain couples TRBV14 to TRBJ2-7; 7 bases line up with TRBD1. The ends lost 5 bases at V and 4 bases at J; junction bases unmatched: 8. The CDR3 runs to 14 residues. Per germline, CDR1 SGHDN and CDR2 FVKESK. CDR3 nucleotides: TGTGCCAGCAGCATCGGGACAGCCTTGTACGAGCAGTACTTC. Translating it yields CASSIGTALYEQYF.

The chain recombines TRBV9 with TRBJ2-5; TRBD2 matches 8 bases. CDR3 length equals 15 residues. CDR1 and CDR2 (germline): SGDLS, YYNGEE. The V gene end was trimmed by 4 bases and the J gene end by 4 bases; junction bases not matched to a gene: 9. CDR3 in DNA: TGTGCCAGCAGCTTCTCGGGCGGGAGGACAGAGACCCAGTACTTC. Its protein is CASSFSGGRTETQYF.

This clone was detected once. The chain couples TRBV4-1 to TRBJ1-5; weak D call: TRBD1 (5 bases). The V end was cut by 0 bases, the J end by 0 bases, with 21 bases between. Germline CDR1 and CDR2: MGHRA and YSYEKL. The CDR3 totals 20 residues. In DNA form, the CDR3 reads TGCGCCAGCAGCCAAGAGGTGCCCGGGACGGCTATTAATAGCAATCAGCCCCAGCATTTT. It codes for CASSQEVPGTAINSNQPQHF.

The chain has TRBV15 and TRBJ1-1, with D unclear. V was trimmed by 5 bases and J by 5 bases, leaving 15 bases between them. Germline V gives CDR1 LNHNV, CDR2 YYDKDF (reference sequence). The CDR3 runs to 14 residues. The CDR3, as DNA: TGTGCCACCAGCTTGACGCCGGAGGTAACTGAAGCTTTCTTT. Amino acids: CATSLTPEVTEAFF.

This chain uses TRBV5-1 with TRBJ2-1, with a weak D call TRBD2 (5 bases). Trimming took 2 bases from V and 15 from J, leaving 12 bases between them. Per germline, CDR1 SGHRS and CDR2 YFSETQ. This CDR3 has 11 residues. The CDR3 reads CASSLGLGMFF. The CDR3, as DNA: TGCGCCAGCAGCTTAGGACTGGGGATGTTCTTC.

The V gene is TRBV7-2, the J gene TRBJ2-7, with D maybe TRBD2 (6 bases). This CDR3 region has 15 residues. The V gene's germline CDR1 is SGHTA and CDR2 FQGNSA. V lost 7 bases and J lost 3, with 19 bases in between. The CDR3 spells CASTILAGWDYEQYF. DNA for the CDR3: TGTGCCAGCACCATTTTGGCGGGATGGGACTACGAGCAGTACTTC.

The chain uses TRBV7-3 and TRBJ2-7, with TRBD2 matching 7 bases. The CDR3 sequence is 20 residues long. J was trimmed by 1 base and V by 3 bases; bases with no gene match: 21. The germline V gene has CDR1 SGHTA and CDR2 FQGTGA. CDR3 region: CASSLSFLAESPLGSYEQYF. CDR3 DNA sequence: TGTGCCAGCAGCTTGTCCTTCCTAGCGGAATCACCCCTAGGGTCCTACGAGCAGTACTTC.

The sample holds a few counts of this clone. The chain joins TRBV27 to TRBJ1-1; D not certain. The V gene lost 6 bases and the J gene lost 0 bases, with 14 bases spanning the gap. This CDR3 region has 15 residues. CDR1 and CDR2 from the germline V gene are MNHEY and SMNVEV (reference sequence). As DNA, the CDR3 is TGTGCCAGCAGCAACTTGCCAGGCTTGAACACTGAAGCTTTCTTT. Amino acids: CASSNLPGLNTEAFF.

This clone was picked up a small number of times. For the CDR3, the DNA is TGTGCCAGCAGACTAGGACTAGCGGAAACCTACGAGCAGTACTTC. This translates into CASRLGLAETYEQYF. The J gene is TRBJ2-7, the V gene TRBV6-6, with 10 bases lining up with TRBD2. The CDR3 is 15 residues long. The ends lost 6 bases at V and 2 bases at J; junction bases unmatched: 7. Germline-derived CDR1 and CDR2 are MNHNY and SVGAGI (reference sequence).

A note on this clone: The same CDR3 is also encoded by other DNA sequences in this sample. The chain uses TRBV7-9 and TRBJ2-7; D gene ambiguous. This CDR3 region has 12 residues. Germline loops: CDR1 SEHNR, CDR2 FQNEAQ (reference sequence). Trimming left V 2 bases short and J 0 bases short, with 2 bases between. The CDR3 sequence is CASSLSSYEQYF. CDR3 bases: TGTGCCAGCAGCTTAAGCTCCTACGAGCAGTACTTC.

The genes are TRBV9 and TRBJ2-3, with 8 bases matching TRBD2. The CDR3 extends over 15 amino acids. Germline loops: CDR1 SGDLS, CDR2 YYNGEE. J gave up 5 bases and V 2 bases, and 7 bases lay outside the gene matches. The CDR3 coding sequence is TGTGCCAGCAGCGTCGGCGGGAGGATTAAAGATACGCAGTATTTT. Translating it yields CASSVGGRIKDTQYF. Drawing the rest from reference TRBV9 and TRBJ2-3, the complete variable domain is DSGVTQTPKHLITATGQRVTLRCSPRSGDLSVYWYQQSLDQGLQFLIQYYNGEERAKGNILERFSAQQFPDLHSELNLSSLELGDSALYFCASSVGGRIKDTQYFGPGTRLTVL.

The genes are TRBV10-3 and TRBJ2-7; 11 bases are shared with TRBD1. Germline assignment: CDR1 ENHRY and CDR2 SYGVKD. There are 15 residues in the CDR3. Trimming at V came to 4 bases and at J to 6 bases, leaving 8 bases not matched to a gene. DNA for the CDR3: TGTGCCATCAGTGTAGGTAGGACAGGGGGCTCCGAGCAGTACTTC. It yields the protein CAISVGRTGGSEQYF.

V and J are TRBV19 and TRBJ2-7, with TRBD2 as a possible D gene (5 bases). This CDR3 is built from 14 residues. The germline V gene has CDR1 LNHDA and CDR2 SQIVND (reference sequence). V lost 2 bases, J lost 3 bases, and 11 bases lay in between. CDR3 protein: CASSIRGEVYEQYF. In DNA form, the CDR3 reads TGTGCCAGTAGTATACGGGGAGAAGTCTACGAGCAGTACTTC.

As concerns this clone: Other DNA sequences from this sample encode an identical CDR3 as well. This CDR3 is CASSTAGNTEAFF. The CDR3 bases are TGTGCCAGTAGTACGGCGGGGAACACTGAAGCTTTCTTT. This chain joins TRBV19 and TRBJ1-1; no firm D call. CDR3 length equals 13 residues. CDR1 and CDR2 from the germline V gene are LNHDA and SQIVND (reference sequence). V lost 4 bases and J lost 1, with 7 bases in between.

This clone was counted ten times or more. This chain uses TRBV28 with TRBJ1-3, with D possibly TRBD1 on 6 matching bases. V lost 2 bases and J 6 bases, leaving 11 bases between the germline ends. CDR1 MDHEN and CDR2 SYDVKM come from the germline V gene. There are 14 residues in the CDR3. CDR3 DNA sequence: TGTGCCAGCAGTTTAAACAGGGAGCCAAACACCATATATTTT. It encodes CASSLNREPNTIYF.

The CDR3 sequence is CASSYSFTSGNEQFF. The CDR3 DNA follows: TGTGCCAGCAGTTACTCTTTCACCTCCGGGAATGAGCAGTTCTTC. The chain has TRBV6-5 and TRBJ2-1; D gene ambiguous. The CDR3 contains 15 residues. The ends were cut back, 0 bases at V and 7 bases at J, with 13 bases in the middle. Looked up from germline, CDR1 is MNHEY and CDR2 is SVGAGI.

Regarding this clone: A junction boundary mismatches the germline segment, possibly from a read error. This chain connects TRBV27 to TRBJ2-7; D remains unclear. The length of the CDR3 is 12 residues. Germline loops: CDR1 MNHEY, CDR2 SMNVEV (reference sequence). In nucleotides, the CDR3 is TGTGCCAGCGGTTTTGGAACCTACGAGCAGTACTTC. Translation: CASGFGTYEQYF.

The rearrangement uses TRBV27 and TRBJ2-5; D tentatively reads TRBD1 or TRBD2 (6 bases each). CDR1 and CDR2 (germline): MNHEY, SMNVEV (reference sequence). CDR3 length: 16 residues. The V gene lost 2 bases and the J gene lost 4 bases, with 17 bases spanning the gap. The CDR3 bases are TGTGCCAGCAGTTTACTTAGCGGAGGGGGATCAGAGACCCAGTACTTC. Translation gives CASSLLSGGGSETQYF.

CDR3 DNA sequence: TGTGCCAGCAGCCACCGGACAGGGTTCGTGCTACCTCAAGAGACCCAGTACTTC. This sequence encodes CASSHRTGFVLPQETQYF. This chain connects TRBV6-4 to TRBJ2-5; TRBD1 matches at 8 bases. The CDR3 is 18 residues long. Looked up from germline, CDR1 is MRHNA and CDR2 is SNTAGT. The V gene end was trimmed by 6 bases and the J gene end by 2 bases; junction bases not matched to a gene: 17.

The chain combines TRBV27 with TRBJ1-2, with TRBD1 as a possible D gene (6 bases). This CDR3 comprises 15 residues. V was cut by 3 bases and J by 6 bases, with 17 bases left in between. CDR1 is MNHEY, CDR2 SMNVEV, per germline (reference sequence). CDR3 nucleotides: TGTGCCAGCAGTTTTAGGGGCCGGGGGGCTAATGGCTACACCTTC. Its translation: CASSFRGRGANGYTF.

The genes are TRBV2 and TRBJ2-3; possibly TRBD2 for D (6 bases). Trimming left V 8 bases short and J 6 bases short, with 15 bases between. Germline V gene sequence: CDR1 SNHLY, CDR2 FYNNEI. This CDR3 comprises 13 residues. Written as DNA, the CDR3 is TGTGCCAGCGCCGGCAACCGGGGGGATACGCAGTATTTT. This sequence encodes CASAGNRGDTQYF.

J is TRBJ2-7 and V is TRBV15; maybe TRBD2 (5 bases). The germline CDR1 and CDR2 sequences are LNHNV and YYDKDF (reference sequence). The length of the CDR3 is 13 residues. Trimming cost V 1 base and J 4 bases, with 8 bases left between them. DNA for the CDR3: TGTGCCACCAGCAGAGGTTCGGGGTACGAGCAGTACTTC. Translating it yields CATSRGSGYEQYF. The complete variable domain, with remaining parts taken from reference TRBV15 and TRBJ2-7, reads DAMVIQNPRYQVTQFGKPVTLSCSQTLNHNVMYWYQQKSSQAPKLLFHYYDKDFNNEADTPDNFQSRRPNTSFCFLDIRSPGLGDTAMYLCATSRGSGYEQYFGPGTRLTVT.

A single count supports this clone. The V and J genes are TRBV11-3 and TRBJ2-3, with D possibly called TRBD1 or TRBD2 (5 bases each). Germline CDR1 and CDR2: SGHNT and YENEEA. The germline V and J ends were trimmed by 4 bases and 0 bases, with 11 bases remaining between them. There are 15 residues in the CDR3. CDR3 amino acids: CASSSGTESTDTQYF. CDR3 in DNA: TGTGCCAGCAGCTCAGGGACGGAGAGCACAGATACGCAGTATTTT.